The present T cell receptor beta chain was sequenced within a study of cytomegalovirus exposure and HLA in healthy donors. Study in general: Of roughly 360 genotyped donors, more than 65% grouped in the Caucasian-associated ancestry cluster.

With V trimmed by 0 bases and J by 2 bases, 5 bases remained unmatched. CDR3 length equals 16 residues. Per germline, CDR1 MNHEY and CDR2 SVGAGI. Study-level results: Later analysis found that TCR beta chains associated with HLA were more clonally expanded than other, equally common chains.

Researchers ran the PCR with 60 Vbeta and 13 Jbeta primers. The table came from immunoSEQ multiplex PCR; TCRdb's copy has only in-frame clones and leaves some out. Here the sample table reports about 110,000 clones. Regarding this clone: Its target is unknown.

The gene calls are TRBV6-5 and TRBJ2-7; 9 bases are a match to TRBD2. Sequencing used PBMCs. The TCR originated in a middle-aged man in good health and CMV-seropositive. The CDR3 here is CASSYSSSGGTYEQYF. The CDR3 DNA sequence: TGTGCCAGCAGTTACTCGAGCAGCGGGGGGACCTACGAGCAGTACTTC.